Listed below are T cell receptor beta chains from one sample, sequenced in a study of spatial heterogeneity in lung cancer. TCRdb reanalysed the 5' RACE reads using MiXCR and keeps one entry per CDR3 protein. The data hold some 25,000 distinct CDR3 sequences, with around 7% observed a single time. This specimen consisted of lung tumor tissue, obtained at surgery. These TCRs come from a male donor with early-stage non-small cell lung cancer. The CDR3 runs from the conserved cysteine through the conserved F or W. A D gene is named only where the DNA matches it firmly. Clone sizes are given selectively: once, few, many, or a class where the clone is expanded.

many | TRBJ2-2 | TRBD2 | 13 | TRBV6-5 | TGTGCCAGCGCGGGGGGTAACACCGGGGAGCTGTTTTTT | CASAGGNTGELFF
many | TRBJ1-6 | NA | 17 | TRBV4-1 | TGCGCCAGCAGCCAAGCGGTGCTGAGCTCCTATAATTCACCCCTCCACTTT | CASSQAVLSSYNSPLHF
NA | TRBJ2-5 | NA | 11 | TRBV3-1 | TGTGCCAGCAGCCAAGGGGTAGCCCAGTACTTC | CASSQGVAQYF
medium-sized | TRBJ2-3 | NA | 15 | TRBV7-2 | TGTGCCAGCAGCCTTCGGGACCGGAGCACAGATACGCAGTATTTT | CASSLRDRSTDTQYF
many | TRBJ1-5 | NA | 16 | TRBV6-6 | TGTGCCAGCAGTTTCGTCGGGACGGATAGCAATCAGCCCCAGCATTTT | CASSFVGTDSNQPQHF
NA | TRBJ2-1 | NA | 14 | TRBV7-6 | TGTGCCAGCACCCTGGGGGTCTCCTACAATGAGCAGCTCTTC | CASTLGVSYNEQLF
many | TRBJ1-3 | NA | 14 | TRBV29-1 | TGCAGCGTTGACGACAGCAAGTCTGGAAACACCATATATTTT | CSVDDSKSGNTIYF
many | TRBJ1-1 | TRBD1 | 14 | TRBV10-3 | TGTGCCATCAGTGAGCCGACCAGGGGGTCGGAAGCTTTCTTT | CAISEPTRGSEAFF
many | TRBJ2-2 | NA | 14 | TRBV29-1 | TGCAGCGTTGTACCCGGTTCGAACACCGGGGAGCTGTTTTTT | CSVVPGSNTGELFF
few | TRBJ1-1 | NA | 13 | TRBV6-1 | TGTGCCAGCAGTGAGGGGTTCCGCACTGAAGCTTTCTTT | CASSEGFRTEAFF
many | TRBJ2-2 | NA | 15 | TRBV7-9 | TGTGCCAGCAGCTTAAGACGGGTGAACACCGGGGAGCTGTTTTTT | CASSLRRVNTGELFF
few | TRBJ2-2 | TRBD2 | 20 | TRBV11-2 | TGTGCCAGCAGCTTAACCCCCACTAGCGGGGTCTACGGTGGCACCGGGGAGCTGTTTTTT | CASSLTPTSGVYGGTGELFF
few | TRBJ2-2 | NA | 15 | TRBV4-1 | TGCGCCAGCAGCCAAGTAGGACAGATCACCGGGGAGCTGTTTTTT | CASSQVGQITGELFF
few | TRBJ1-1 | NA | 14 | TRBV10-3 | TGTGCCATCAGTACGCAGGAGGTGTTCACTGAAGCTTTCTTT | CAISTQEVFTEAFF
many | TRBJ2-6 | NA | 15 | TRBV2 | TGTGCCAGCAGTGACAAAGCGGCTGGGGCCAACGTCCTGACTTTC | CASSDKAAGANVLTF
few | TRBJ1-5 | NA | 12 | TRBV29-1 | TGCAGCGTTAAGGAGGGTGACCAGCCCCAGCATTTT | CSVKEGDQPQHF
few | TRBJ2-1 | TRBD2 | 19 | TRBV4-2 | TGTGCCAGCAGCCAAGCGGGACTAGCGGGGGGTTTGGCCTACAATGAGCAGTTCTTC | CASSQAGLAGGLAYNEQFF
NA | TRBJ1-4 | NA | 13 | TRBV3-1 | TGTGCCAGCAGCCAAGGCAGGGCTGAAAAACTGTTTTTT | CASSQGRAEKLFF
many | TRBJ2-5 | NA | 15 | TRBV5-5 | TGTGCCAGCAGCTTGGAGGTCGGCAGCCAAGAGACCCAGTACTTC | CASSLEVGSQETQYF
many | TRBJ1-1 | TRBD1 | 14 | TRBV11-3 | TGTGCCAGCAGCTTAACAGGGGATGGGACTGAAGCTTTCTTT | CASSLTGDGTEAFF
NA | TRBJ2-7 | TRBD1 | 15 | TRBV28 | TGTGCCAGCAGTTCCCGGGACAGGGATGCGTACGAGCAGTACTTC | CASSSRDRDAYEQYF
many | TRBJ1-5 | NA | 13 | TRBV2 | TGTGCCAGCAGCACCGGGGCGGATCAGCCCCAGCATTTT | CASSTGADQPQHF
many | TRBJ1-5 | NA | 15 | TRBV7-8 | TGTGCCAGCAGCCTTCAGGAGACTAGCAATCAGCCCCAGCATTTT | CASSLQETSNQPQHF
many | TRBJ1-1 | TRBD1 | 13 | TRBV6-5 | TGTGCCAGCAAAACGACAGGGGGCCGGGAAGCTTTCTTT | CASKTTGGREAFF
medium-sized | TRBJ1-4 | NA | 15 | TRBV5-1 | TGCGCCAGCAGTCCAGAGGCGCAAACTAATGAAAAACTGTTTTTT | CASSPEAQTNEKLFF
many | TRBJ2-5 | NA | 17 | TRBV4-3 | TGCGCCAGCAGCCAAGAATGGCGAGGGATCCAAAAAGAGACCCAGTACTTC | CASSQEWRGIQKETQYF
many | TRBJ1-2 | TRBD1 | 12 | TRBV20-1 | TGCAGTGCGAGGACAGGGGCGTCCGGCTACACCTTC | CSARTGASGYTF
many | TRBJ2-1 | TRBD2 | 14 | TRBV20-1 | TGCAGTGCTAGAGTTTTAGCGGGGAAGAATGAGCAGTTCTTC | CSARVLAGKNEQFF
NA | TRBJ2-5 | NA | 14 | TRBV7-2 | TGTGCCAGCAGCCGACCGGGACAACAAGAGACCCAGTACTTC | CASSRPGQQETQYF
many | TRBJ2-1 | NA | 14 | TRBV10-3 | TGTGCCATCAAGCCCGGGACAAGTAACAATGAGCAGTTCTTC | CAIKPGTSNNEQFF
few | TRBJ2-5 | NA | 13 | TRBV27 | TGTGCCAGCAGTACTAGAACTGAAGAGACCCAGTACTTC | CASSTRTEETQYF
many | TRBJ2-5 | NA | 12 | TRBV7-6 | TGTGCCAGCAGCTTACTCCAAGAGACCCAGTACTTC | CASSLLQETQYF
NA | TRBJ2-6 | NA | 13 | TRBV5-5 | TGTGCCAGCAGCTTAAGGACAGAAGGCGTCCTGACTTTC | CASSLRTEGVLTF
NA | TRBJ2-1 | NA | 13 | TRBV7-2 | TGTGCCAGCAGCTTAGTCAAGGGGAATGAGCAGTTCTTC | CASSLVKGNEQFF
NA | TRBJ1-1 | NA | 15 | TRBV7-2 | TGTGCCAGCAGCTTAAGGGCCACAACTAACACTGAAGCTTTCTTT | CASSLRATTNTEAFF
many | TRBJ2-5 | TRBD1 | 12 | TRBV15 | TGTGCCACCAGTCGACAGGGGGAGACCCAGTACTTC | CATSRQGETQYF
many | TRBJ2-3 | NA | 14 | TRBV7-8 | TGTGCCAGCAGCTTAGGGGCTAGTTCAGATACGCAGTATTTT | CASSLGASSDTQYF
many | TRBJ1-4 | NA | 14 | TRBV28 | TGTGCCAGCTTCGGGTGGGCAACTAATGAAAAACTGTTTTTT | CASFGWATNEKLFF
many | TRBJ1-1 | TRBD1 | 15 | TRBV28 | TGTGCCAGCAGTGTCTCCGGGACAGGTGTCGCTGAAGCTTTCTTT | CASSVSGTGVAEAFF
NA | TRBJ2-3 | TRBD1 | 15 | TRBV28 | TGTGCCAGCAGTTTAAGACAGGGTAGCACAGATACGCAGTATTTT | CASSLRQGSTDTQYF
many | TRBJ1-1 | TRBD1 | 17 | TRBV27 | TGTGCCAGCAGTCCCCGGGACAGGGGTATTATGAACACTGAAGCTTTCTTT | CASSPRDRGIMNTEAFF
few | TRBJ2-4 | NA | 14 | TRBV5-1 | TGCGCCAGCAGCTTGGAAGGGAAGGTGAACATTCAGTACTTC | CASSLEGKVNIQYF
many | TRBJ2-1 | NA | 13 | TRBV5-5 | TGTGCCAGCAGCTTAGGACCCGACAATGAGCAGTTCTTC | CASSLGPDNEQFF
medium-sized | TRBJ2-5 | NA | 15 | TRBV4-2 | TGTGCCAGCAGCCAAGATGGCGGGGGCAGGGGGACCCAGTACTTC | CASSQDGGGRGTQYF
many | TRBJ1-5 | NA | 13 | TRBV4-3 | TGCGCCAGCAGCCCACATCTAGATCAGCCCCAGCATTTT | CASSPHLDQPQHF
many | TRBJ2-2 | NA | 12 | TRBV27 | TGTGCCAGCAGCCTTTCCGGAGGGGAGCTGTTTTTT | CASSLSGGELFF
many | TRBJ2-6 | TRBD1 | 18 | TRBV11-2 | TGTGCCAGCAGCGACGTGGGACAGGGGGCTGCTGGGGCCAACGTCCTGACTTTC | CASSDVGQGAAGANVLTF
few | TRBJ1-2 | NA | 15 | TRBV12-3/TRBV12-4 | TGTGCCAGCAGTTTTGTTGGTTGGGCGAAGTATGGCTACACCTTC | CASSFVGWAKYGYTF
many | TRBJ2-2 | TRBD1 | 17 | TRBV20-1 | TGCAGTGCTAGAGATTCTCGGACAGGGGGCACGACCGGGGAGCTGTTTTTT | CSARDSRTGGTTGELFF
few | TRBJ2-5 | TRBD1 | 14 | TRBV2 | TGTGCCAGCAGGGGGACAGAATACCAAGAGACCCAGTACTTC | CASRGTEYQETQYF